These 32 T cell receptor beta chains came from one sample sequenced in a study of CD4 T cells in relation to SARS-CoV-2 and coronaviruses (dated by TCRdb to the early 2020s). CD4+ T cells from unexposed donors were collected before the COVID-19 pandemic (2011-2018). After less than 13 days of culture, CD4+ T cells were isolated with the EasySep CD4+ T cell isolation kit. Receptors were amplified or captured by the immunoSEQ multiplex PCR assay. TCRdb took over this immuneACCESS table, retaining in-frame rearrangements with V and J assigned. Such tables are incomplete; in checked studies, under half of the missing clones stem from an unresolved V gene, and the remainder is unexplained. This sample gives about 28,000 clones in total; 60% to 85% of them show up just once. 14% to 15% of the sample belongs to the ten largest clones. What these receptors recognize is not known. Sequencing was done on a sample of CD4+ T cells from PBMCs, cultured in vitro. The receptors stem from a human donor in good health.

J is TRBJ2-1 and V is TRBV9; the D gene is possibly TRBD1 (7 bases). CDR3 size: 17 residues. Germline values: CDR1 SGDLS, CDR2 YYNGEE. With 0 bases removed from V and 6 bases from J, the gap between germline ends came to 19 bases. The CDR3, as DNA: TGTGCCAGCAGCGTAGCTACGCGCCAGGGGGGATCCAATGAGCAGTTCTTC. This gives the protein CASSVATRQGGSNEQFF.

The chain uses TRBV24-1 and TRBJ2-5; 8 bases are a match to TRBD1. The CDR3 is 13 amino acids. V dropped 2 bases and J dropped 5; count of bases not matched to a gene: 0. In germline, CDR1 is KGHDR, CDR2 SFDVKD. The CDR3 DNA follows: TGTGCCACCAGTGATTGGACAGGGGAGACCCAGTACTTC. This sequence encodes CATSDWTGETQYF.

V usage is TRBV14 and J usage is TRBJ2-7; TRBD2 agrees at 10 bases. J lost 7 bases, V lost 1 base, and 4 bases had no gene match. The CDR3 extends over 14 amino acids. Germline lookup yields CDR1 SGHDN and CDR2 FVKESK. The CDR3, as DNA: TGTGCCAGCAGCCAAGCAGCGGGGGGGCGGGAGCAGTACTTC. This translates into CASSQAAGGREQYF.

The J gene is TRBJ2-3, the V gene TRBV19; D possibly matches TRBD1 or TRBD2 (5 bases each). The CDR3 length is 12 residues. CDR1 is LNHDA and CDR2 is SQIVND in the germline V gene (reference sequence). V lost 6 bases and J 5 bases, leaving 9 bases between the germline ends. In DNA form, the CDR3 reads TGTGCCAGTAGCGGGGCGGGAGATACGCAGTATTTT. Translating it yields CASSGAGDTQYF.

This clone occurred a few times. The rearrangement links TRBV19 to TRBJ1-2; weak D call: TRBD1 (5 bases). The CDR3 length is 16 residues. Germline CDR1 reads LNHDA; CDR2 reads SQIVND (reference sequence). The CDR3 DNA sequence: TGTGCGAGTTACGCGGGACCCGATCGTCCTAACTATGGCTACACCTTC. Translating it yields CASYAGPDRPNYGYTF.

The chain couples TRBV6-2 or TRBV6-3 to TRBJ2-7; 9 bases line up with TRBD2. Germline V gene data show CDR1 as MNHEY and CDR2 as SVGEGT. The V gene end was trimmed by 5 bases and the J gene end by 4 bases; junction bases not matched to a gene: 18. The CDR3 is 18 amino acids. The CDR3 protein is CASSTVPPSVSGSYEQYF. CDR3 DNA: TGTGCCAGCAGTACCGTACCCCCTTCCGTTAGCGGGAGTTACGAGCAGTACTTC.

V gene TRBV12-3 or TRBV12-4 combines with J gene TRBJ1-2; 7 nucleotides match TRBD1. V dropped 5 bases and J dropped 8; count of bases not matched to a gene: 8. There are 13 residues in the CDR3. CDR3 sequence reads: CASSPPDRTGYTF. CDR3 coding DNA: TGTGCCAGCAGTCCGCCGGACAGGACCGGCTACACCTTC.

The chain recombines TRBV3-1 (or the pseudogene TRBV3-2) with TRBJ1-2; no clear D. CDR1 and CDR2 from the germline V gene are LGHDT and YNNKEL (reference sequence). V was pared by 0 bases and J by 5 bases, with 10 bases between. The CDR3 is made up of 14 amino acids. CDR3 residues: CASSQDLRGYGYTF. The CDR3 nucleotides are TGTGCCAGCAGCCAAGATCTACGGGGATATGGCTACACCTTC.

The chain couples TRBV3-1 (or the pseudogene TRBV3-2) to TRBJ1-4; D not certain. The V gene's germline CDR1 is LGHDT and CDR2 YNNKEL (reference sequence). This CDR3 comprises 14 residues. Trimming left V 3 bases short and J 8 bases short, with 13 bases between. CDR3 loop: CASSHGGVEEKLFF. CDR3 coding DNA: TGTGCCAGCAGCCACGGAGGTGTGGAGGAAAAACTGTTTTTT.

This CDR3 reads CASSPSGTGVLEQYF. The CDR3 DNA follows: TGTGCCAGCTCCCCCTCCGGGACAGGGGTCCTCGAGCAGTACTTC. The chain combines TRBV18 with TRBJ2-7, with 10 bases aligning to TRBD1. Germline V gene sequence: CDR1 KGHSH, CDR2 LQKENI. The CDR3 spans 15 residues. J was trimmed by 6 bases and V by 6 bases; bases with no gene match: 11.

The rearrangement uses TRBV19 and TRBJ2-3, with 8 positions matching TRBD1. Germline V CDR1 and CDR2: LNHDA, SQIVND (reference sequence). J was trimmed by 6 bases and V by 5 bases; bases with no gene match: 4. The CDR3 is made up of 13 amino acids. CDR3 sequence: CASSPQGADTQYF. The DNA for the CDR3 is TGTGCCAGTAGTCCTCAGGGGGCTGATACGCAGTATTTT.

The chain employs TRBV7-2 and TRBJ1-5, with 9 bases matching TRBD1. The V and J ends lost 5 bases and 6 bases, in that order; junction bases with no gene match: 8. The CDR3 is 15 residues long. Germline V gene sequence: CDR1 SGHTA, CDR2 FQGNSA. This chain's CDR3 is CASSGGQGKSQPQHF. CDR3 nucleotides: TGTGCCAGCAGCGGGGGACAGGGTAAGAGTCAGCCCCAGCATTTT.

The gene calls are TRBV5-5 and TRBJ2-5; D might be TRBD2 (7 bases). The V and J ends lost 4 bases and 5 bases respectively, with 21 bases between them. CDR1 is SGHKS, CDR2 YYEKEE, per germline (reference sequence). This CDR3 spans 16 amino acids. The CDR3 sequence: CASSPGGGGARETQYF. CDR3 bases: TGTGCCAGCAGCCCGGGAGGAGGGGGGGCTAGGGAGACCCAGTACTTC.

The chain combines TRBV29-1 with TRBJ2-3; unclear D gene. Trimming took off 3 bases at V and 0 bases at J, with 4 bases between the two ends. Germline CDR1 SQVTM, CDR2 ANQGSEA. The CDR3 is 12 amino acids. This CDR3 reads CSVDSSTDTQYF. CDR3 nucleotides: TGCAGCGTTGACTCTAGCACAGATACGCAGTATTTT.

V usage is TRBV6-2 or TRBV6-3 and J usage is TRBJ1-2; D unclear. This CDR3 is built from 14 residues. Deletions cut 0 bases from V and 5 bases from J, with 10 bases between. Looked up from germline, CDR1 is MNHEY and CDR2 is SVGEGT. CDR3 DNA: TGTGCCAGCAGTTACTCAGGGCCCGAGTATGGCTACACCTTC. This sequence encodes CASSYSGPEYGYTF.

There are a few counts of this clone. The V and J genes are TRBV9 and TRBJ1-2, with TRBD1 matching 7 bases. Germline V gives CDR1 SGDLS, CDR2 YYNGEE. J lost 4 bases, V lost 4 bases, and 4 bases had no gene match. CDR3 length: 13 amino acids. The CDR3 loop reads CASSTGALYGYTF. As DNA, the CDR3 is TGTGCCAGCAGCACAGGGGCTCTCTATGGCTACACCTTC.

Only a few counts were recorded for this clone. J is TRBJ1-2 and V is TRBV28; perhaps TRBD1 as D (6 bases). The germline gives CDR1 MDHEN, CDR2 SYDVKM. The CDR3 is made up of 13 amino acids. V gave up 6 bases and J gave up 4 bases, with 12 bases separating them. DNA for the CDR3: TGTGCCAGCAGAAAGACAGGTCTCTATGGCTACACCTTC. The encoded protein is CASRKTGLYGYTF.

This chain uses TRBV6-4 with TRBJ2-1; TRBD1 might be the D (6 bases). The CDR3 covers 13 residues. Trimming stripped 0 bases from V and 10 bases from J, with 10 bases between. In germline, CDR1 is MRHNA, CDR2 SNTAGT. The CDR3 DNA follows: TGTGCCAGCAGTGACTCGAGGGGGATGGAGCAGTTCTTC. It yields the protein CASSDSRGMEQFF.

The chain couples TRBV6-1 to TRBJ1-3; D is unclear. CDR3 size: 16 residues. V was pared by 2 bases and J by 4 bases, with 15 bases between. CDR1 MNHNS and CDR2 SASEGT come from the germline V gene. Here the CDR3 DNA reads TGTGCCAGCAGTGAACCGGGCGGTCCCGTAGGAAACACCATATATTTT. Protein product: CASSEPGGPVGNTIYF.

The genes are TRBV6-2 or TRBV6-3 and TRBJ1-5, with TRBD1 as a possible D gene (5 bases). The CDR3 contains 12 residues. Germline V gene lookup returns CDR1 MNHEY and CDR2 SVGEGT. The ends were cut back, 6 bases at V and 4 bases at J, with 7 bases in the middle. CDR3 DNA: TGTGCCAGCAGCGACAGTAATCAGCCCCAGCATTTT. Translation: CASSDSNQPQHF.

V gene TRBV6-5 combines with J gene TRBJ1-1, with a possible D match to TRBD1 (5 bases). CDR1 is MNHEY, CDR2 SVGAGI, per germline. The CDR3 totals 15 residues. V lost 0 bases, J lost 5 bases, and 13 bases lay in between. CDR3 coding DNA: TGTGCCAGCAGTTACTCGAGTACGGGGGAAACTGAAGCTTTCTTT. Its protein product is CASSYSSTGETEAFF.

The chain is built from TRBV24-1 and TRBJ1-5; 9 bases match TRBD1. The CDR3 covers 16 residues. The J segment lost 6 bases and the V segment lost 0 bases, leaving 5 bases of the junction unmatched. CDR1 and CDR2 from the germline V gene are KGHDR and SFDVKD. The CDR3 nucleotides are TGTGCCACCAGTGATTTGAACAGGGGGCTTGGTCAGCCCCAGCATTTT. Protein product: CATSDLNRGLGQPQHF.

The chain recombines TRBV6-1 with TRBJ1-5; TRBD1 is a possible D gene (5 bases). The CDR3 is 18 amino acids. Trimming stripped 4 bases from V and 9 bases from J, with 28 bases between. CDR1 and CDR2 from the germline V gene are MNHNS and SASEGT. The CDR3 sequence is CASSVSGPNQTPSWPQHF. In DNA, the CDR3 is TGTGCCAGCAGTGTATCGGGACCAAATCAAACTCCCAGCTGGCCCCAGCATTTT.

This chain connects TRBV7-2 to TRBJ2-3; 12 positions agree with TRBD2. This CDR3 has 16 amino acids. Unmatched junction bases numbered 9, after V lost 2 bases and J lost 9 bases. Germline assignment: CDR1 SGHTA and CDR2 FQGNSA. Here the CDR3 reads CASSLTSSGGVRTQYF. The CDR3 coding sequence is TGTGCCAGCAGCTTAACATCTAGCGGGGGGGTGAGAACGCAGTATTTT.

The chain links TRBV7-2 to TRBJ2-2; D unclear. The CDR3 is 13 amino acids. V was clipped by 5 bases and J by 4 bases, with 8 bases between them. From germline, CDR1 is SGHTA and CDR2 FQGNSA. The CDR3, as DNA: TGTGCCAGCAGCCCTACGGCCACCGGGGAGCTGTTTTTT. The encoded protein is CASSPTATGELFF.

The rearrangement joins TRBV19 to TRBJ2-3; D may be TRBD2 (5 bases). CDR1 and CDR2 (germline): LNHDA, SQIVND (reference sequence). CDR3 length: 14 amino acids. V gave up 10 bases and J gave up 3 bases, with 17 bases separating them. The CDR3 here is CATRLAAGTDTQYF. CDR3 sequence (DNA): TGTGCCACACGGCTGGCGGCGGGTACAGATACGCAGTATTTT.

The table lists this clone with a few counts. The gene calls are TRBV2 and TRBJ1-2; the D is unclear. Deletions cut 4 bases from V and 9 bases from J, with 9 bases between. CDR1 SNHLY and CDR2 FYNNEI come from the germline V gene. CDR3 length: 11 residues. The CDR3 bases are TGTGCCAGCAGTGTAGACGGGAGCTACACCTTC. This codes for CASSVDGSYTF.

V is TRBV6-1 and J is TRBJ2-5; no clear D. The germline V gene has CDR1 MNHNS and CDR2 SASEGT. V was clipped by 2 bases and J by 6 bases, with 4 bases between them. The length of the CDR3 is 11 residues. The CDR3 reads CASSEWKTQYF. CDR3 in DNA: TGTGCCAGCAGTGAATGGAAGACCCAGTACTTC.

This clone was counted only a few times. The CDR3 protein is CASSRMATDEQYF. The CDR3 DNA is TGTGCCAGCAGCCGGATGGCGACGGACGAGCAGTACTTC. The genes are TRBV5-6 and TRBJ2-7; unclear D gene. V was shortened by 4 bases and J by 5 bases, with 13 bases between the two germline ends. Germline assignment: CDR1 SGHDT and CDR2 YYEEEE. The CDR3 is 13 residues long.

The chain recombines TRBV19 with TRBJ2-3; TRBD1 agrees at 11 bases. The V and J ends lost 5 bases and 0 bases, in that order; junction bases with no gene match: 7. The CDR3 has 17 amino acids. CDR1 LNHDA and CDR2 SQIVND come from the germline V gene (reference sequence). The CDR3 region is CASSYGTGGTSTDTQYF. CDR3 DNA: TGTGCCAGTAGTTACGGGACAGGGGGAACTAGCACAGATACGCAGTATTTT.

J is TRBJ1-2 and V is TRBV30; D ambiguous. From germline, CDR1 is GTSNPN and CDR2 SVGIG (reference sequence). The CDR3 is 10 residues long. The V gene lost 3 bases and the J gene lost 2 bases, with 1 base spanning the gap. The CDR3 loop is CAWRNYGYTF. The CDR3 bases are TGTGCCTGGAGGAACTATGGCTACACCTTC.

The J gene is TRBJ2-1, the V gene TRBV7-8, with D perhaps TRBD1 or TRBD2 (5 bases each). From germline, CDR1 is SGHVS and CDR2 FQNEAQ. With 1 base removed from V and 5 bases from J, the gap between germline ends came to 12 bases. This CDR3 contains 15 residues. The CDR3 bases are TGTGCCAGCAGCTTAGGACGGGGACGGAACAATGAGCAGTTCTTC. Amino acids: CASSLGRGRNNEQFF.